What follows are 12 T cell receptor beta chains derived from one specimen sequenced in a study of radiation and T cells in renal cell carcinoma. Described time point: blood 4 weeks post-SBRT, at nephrectomy. Noted treatment: 15 Gy SBRT to primary tumor, nephrectomy 4 weeks later. TCRdb keeps only in-frame clones here, not all; method: immunoSEQ multiplex PCR. The table lists about 90,000 clones, about 85% of them singletons, with 9.4% in the top ten. Here the sequenced sample was blood, taken from a patient whose treatment included radiotherapy and nephrectomy. These TCRs come from a man aged 45-65 years with renal cell carcinoma.

V is TRBV5-1 and J is TRBJ1-4; D is undetermined. CDR3 size: 14 residues. Looked up from germline, CDR1 is SGHRS and CDR2 is YFSETQ. The V end lost 4 bases, the J end lost 0 bases, and 7 bases lay between the germline ends. CDR3 amino acids: CASSPTATNEKLFF. CDR3 DNA: TGCGCCAGCAGCCCTACCGCAACTAATGAAAAACTGTTTTTT.

J is TRBJ1-2 and V is TRBV6-5; D gene unclear. There are 13 residues in the CDR3. With 6 bases removed from V and 4 bases from J, the gap between germline ends came to 12 bases. Germline V CDR1 and CDR2: MNHEY, SVGAGI. In DNA form, the CDR3 reads TGTGCCAGCAGCCCGGACCCTTTCTATGGCTACACCTTC. Translated: CASSPDPFYGYTF.

This chain connects TRBV6-5 to TRBJ1-1; 8 nucleotides agree with TRBD1. Trimming at V came to 2 bases and at J to 4 bases, leaving 6 bases not matched to a gene. Germline V gene sequence: CDR1 MNHEY, CDR2 SVGAGI. The CDR3 sequence is 15 residues long. CDR3 DNA: TGTGCCAGCAGTTACGACAGGGGATTGGGCACTGAAGCTTTCTTT. It yields the protein CASSYDRGLGTEAFF.

This sequence joins TRBV29-1 and TRBJ1-3, with D uncertain. This CDR3 comprises 12 residues. The ends were cut back, 4 bases at V and 0 bases at J, with 4 bases in the middle. CDR1 and CDR2 from the germline V gene are SQVTM and ANQGSEA. In DNA form, the CDR3 reads TGCAGCGTTGGAGTCTCTGGAAACACCATATATTTT. Protein product: CSVGVSGNTIYF.

V and J are TRBV5-1 and TRBJ2-2; 12 bases fit TRBD1. CDR3 length: 18 amino acids. CDR1 and CDR2 (germline): SGHRS, YFSETQ. V shed 2 bases and J 6 bases; nucleotides not matched to a gene: 11. As DNA, the CDR3 is TGCGCCAGCAGCTTCGGGGGCCCCGGGACAGGGGGCTCCGGGGAGCTGTTTTTT. Translation: CASSFGGPGTGGSGELFF.

The chain has TRBV18 and TRBJ2-1; either TRBD1 or TRBD2 may supply D (5 bases each). V was cut by 3 bases and J by 5 bases, with 14 bases left in between. Germline loops: CDR1 KGHSH, CDR2 LQKENI. CDR3 size: 15 residues. CDR3 DNA: TGTGCCAGCTCACCCGTCCGGGACGCGAACAATGAGCAGTTCTTC. This translates into CASSPVRDANNEQFF.

The chain combines TRBV19 with TRBJ1-2, with D perhaps matching TRBD1 (6 bases). This CDR3 has 15 residues. Between the trimmed V and J ends, which lost 3 bases and 0 bases, there was a span of 11 bases. Germline loops: CDR1 LNHDA, CDR2 SQIVND (reference sequence). The CDR3 reads CASSIGGATNYGYTF. Written as DNA, the CDR3 is TGTGCCAGTAGTATCGGGGGGGCTACTAACTATGGCTACACCTTC.

Only one count was recorded for this clone. V is TRBV29-1 and J is TRBJ1-4; D uncertain. The V gene's germline CDR1 is SQVTM and CDR2 ANQGSEA. The CDR3 consists of 11 residues. Trimming stripped 3 bases from V and 10 bases from J, with 9 bases between. The CDR3 loop is CSVERTGKLFF. CDR3 DNA: TGCAGCGTTGAGAGGACGGGAAAACTGTTTTTT. Full variable domain (rest looked up from reference TRBV29-1 and TRBJ1-4): SAVISQKPSRDICQRGTSLTIQCQVDSQVTMMFWYRQQPGQSLTLIATANQGSEATYESGFVIDKFPISRPNLTFSTLTVSNMSPEDSSIYLCSVERTGKLFFGSGTQLSVL.

The V call is TRBV14, the J call TRBJ1-1, with a possible D match to TRBD1 (6 bases). Germline CDR1 SGHDN, CDR2 FVKESK. The CDR3 length is 15 residues. The V and J ends lost 4 bases and 5 bases respectively, with 17 bases between them. CDR3 sequence: CASSPGQYRRTEAFF. In DNA form, the CDR3 reads TGTGCCAGCAGCCCGGGACAATACCGAAGGACTGAAGCTTTCTTT.

This clone was observed a single time. The V and J genes are TRBV27 and TRBJ1-6, with 7 bases identical to TRBD1. This CDR3 is 14 amino acids long. The junction had 7 bases not matched to a gene; V was cut back by 5 bases and J by 9 bases. From germline, CDR1 is MNHEY and CDR2 SMNVEV (reference sequence). The CDR3 sequence is CASSPGTDGSPLHF. The CDR3 DNA sequence: TGTGCCAGCAGTCCCGGGACAGACGGTTCACCCCTCCACTTT.

The chain employs TRBV7-2 and TRBJ2-7; 12 bases line up with TRBD2. V dropped 3 bases and J dropped 2; count of bases not matched to a gene: 8. Germline V gene lookup returns CDR1 SGHTA and CDR2 FQGNSA. This CDR3 has 17 amino acids. As DNA, the CDR3 is TGTGCCAGCAGCTTTGGGCTAGCGGGGGGGCGGGCCTACGAGCAGTACTTC. It is translated as CASSFGLAGGRAYEQYF.

V and J are TRBV6-5 and TRBJ2-3; 10 nucleotides line up with TRBD2. J gave up 5 bases and V 5 bases, and 4 bases lay outside the gene matches. This CDR3 comprises 14 residues. From germline, CDR1 is MNHEY and CDR2 SVGAGI. CDR3 coding DNA: TGTGCCAGCAGTGGGCTAGCGGGGGTAGATACGCAGTATTTT. Translated: CASSGLAGVDTQYF.